This T cell receptor (beta chain) derives from a study of OX40 agonist ivuxolimab in advanced cancers. Study overall: Subjects had a mean age of about 65 years, with a range of about 23 to 85; around 83% were male.

Profiling relied on immunoSEQ multiplex PCR, and the TCRdb table lists in-frame clones only, not all of them. The sample carries some 82,000 clones, roughly 91% recorded once. This clone was recorded once. There are 11 residues in the CDR3. The sequence was collected from an adult with an advanced solid tumor such as melanoma, head and neck, liver or kidney cancer. The input for sequencing was CD4+ or CD8+ T cells sorted from blood, taken in a trial of the OX40 agonist ivuxolimab. The J gene is TRBJ1-5, the V gene TRBV21-1; the table names TRBD1, a call not compared with the DNA. TRBV21-1 is a recognized pseudogene. The CDR3 DNA reads TGTGCCAGCTGGCCAAATCAGCCCCAGCATTTT. Its translation is CASWPNQPQHF.